The text below deals with one T cell receptor beta chain. What it recognizes is unknown. Sequencing used immunoSEQ multiplex PCR; TCRdb keeps in-frame clones, though not all of them. The table lists under 200,000 clones, about nine tenths of them singletons. This entry belongs to a study of T cell responses to AZD1222 COVID-19 vaccine. Study-wide results and caveats: After two AZD1222 doses, spike-specific TCR breadth and depth rose versus day 0. Spike-wide coverage was observed for vaccine-associated CD4 TCRs, with dominant responses at 160-218 and 743-854. Clonal diversity was possibly underestimated, and white British individuals and females predominated among donors.

Germline CDR1 reads KGHSH; CDR2 reads LQKENI. The CDR3 totals 14 residues. V dropped 2 bases and J dropped 2 bases, with 10 bases sitting between them. The sequences come from peripheral blood, collected on day 0 of AZD1222 vaccination. The source of this sequence is an adult in good health. The V gene is TRBV18, the J gene TRBJ2-7; D remains ambiguous. CDR3 DNA sequence: TGTGCCAGCTCACCATTAACTGATACCTACGAGCAGTACTTC. Amino acid sequence: CASSPLTDTYEQYF.